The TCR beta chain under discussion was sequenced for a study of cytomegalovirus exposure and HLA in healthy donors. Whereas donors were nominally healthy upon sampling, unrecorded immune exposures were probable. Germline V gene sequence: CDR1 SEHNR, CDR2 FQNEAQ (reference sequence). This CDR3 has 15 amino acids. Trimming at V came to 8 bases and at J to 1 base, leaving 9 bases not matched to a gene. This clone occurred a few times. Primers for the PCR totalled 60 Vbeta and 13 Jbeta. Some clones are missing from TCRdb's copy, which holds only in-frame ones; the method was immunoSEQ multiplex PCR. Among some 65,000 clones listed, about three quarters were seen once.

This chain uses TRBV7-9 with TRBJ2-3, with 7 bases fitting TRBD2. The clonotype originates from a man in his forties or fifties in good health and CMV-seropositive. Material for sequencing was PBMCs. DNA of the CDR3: TGTGCCAGCCTAGCGTCCCGGGAGGGCACAGATACGCAGTATTTT. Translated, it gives CASLASREGTDTQYF.